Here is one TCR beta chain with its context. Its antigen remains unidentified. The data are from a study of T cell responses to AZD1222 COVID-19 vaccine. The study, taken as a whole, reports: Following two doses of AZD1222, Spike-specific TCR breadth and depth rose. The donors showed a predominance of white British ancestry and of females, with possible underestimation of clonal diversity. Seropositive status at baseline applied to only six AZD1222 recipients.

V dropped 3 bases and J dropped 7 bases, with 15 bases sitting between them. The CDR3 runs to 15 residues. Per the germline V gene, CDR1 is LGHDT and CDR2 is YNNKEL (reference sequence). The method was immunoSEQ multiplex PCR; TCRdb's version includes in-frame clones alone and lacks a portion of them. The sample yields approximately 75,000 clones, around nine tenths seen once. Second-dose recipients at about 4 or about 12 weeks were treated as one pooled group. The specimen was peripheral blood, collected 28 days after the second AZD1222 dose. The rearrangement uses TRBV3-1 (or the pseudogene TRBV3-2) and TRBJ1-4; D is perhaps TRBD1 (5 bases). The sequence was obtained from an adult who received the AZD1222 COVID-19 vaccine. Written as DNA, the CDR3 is TGTGCCAGCAGCCACCCGGGGCAGACGGGTGAAAAACTGTTTTTT. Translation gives CASSHPGQTGEKLFF.